A selection of T cell receptor beta chains follows, all from one sample in a study of response to subunit inactivated influenza vaccine. TCRdb called the RT-PCR reads again in MiXCR, with one record for every CDR3 protein. The sample lists 500,000 to 600,000 distinct CDR3 sequences, 12% to 15% occurring once. The source material was PBMCs from blood, sampled roughly 13 days after vaccination. The origin of the receptors is a man in his forties or fifties who received an inactivated influenza vaccine. The CDR3 runs from the conserved cysteine through the conserved F or W. Each record gives: CDR3 DNA, CDR3 protein, D gene, J gene, V gene, clone size. The D gene is left open where the match is weak. A clone size is listed for some rows: how often the clone was seen (once, few, many), or a class if it is expanded.

CDR3nt: TGTGCCAGCAGATCCGGGACAGGGGGCATTGGTGGCTACACCTTC
CDR3aa: CASRSGTGGIGGYTF
d_gene: TRBD1
j_gene: TRBJ1-2
v_gene: TRBV28
abundance: few

CDR3nt: TGTGCCAGCACTATAGGCACAGGGGGCGGCTACACCTTC
CDR3aa: CASTIGTGGGYTF
d_gene: TRBD1
j_gene: TRBJ1-2
v_gene: TRBV28
abundance: -

CDR3nt: TGTGCCAGCAGCAACGGAGCAAATGAGCAGTTCTTC
CDR3aa: CASSNGANEQFF
d_gene: -
j_gene: TRBJ2-1
v_gene: TRBV12-3/TRBV12-4
abundance: -

CDR3nt: TGCGCCAGCAGCTTGGATTCAGGTCGGTACGAGCAGTACTTC
CDR3aa: CASSLDSGRYEQYF
d_gene: -
j_gene: TRBJ2-7
v_gene: TRBV5-1
abundance: many

CDR3nt: TGTGCCAGCAGTCCCCTCGACGGAGGGGCCTACAATGAGCAGTTCTTC
CDR3aa: CASSPLDGGAYNEQFF
d_gene: -
j_gene: TRBJ2-1
v_gene: TRBV6-2/TRBV6-3
abundance: -

CDR3nt: TGTGCCAGCAGCCAAGGGATAGGCTTCTATGGCTACACCTTC
CDR3aa: CASSQGIGFYGYTF
d_gene: -
j_gene: TRBJ1-2
v_gene: TRBV4-2
abundance: few

CDR3nt: TGTGCCAGCAGCTTAACCGGGGCAAGTCCCTACGAGCAGTACTTC
CDR3aa: CASSLTGASPYEQYF
d_gene: -
j_gene: TRBJ2-7
v_gene: TRBV7-2
abundance: -

CDR3nt: TGCAGTGCTAGCGAGTTCCATGAGCAGTTCTTC
CDR3aa: CSASEFHEQFF
d_gene: -
j_gene: TRBJ2-1
v_gene: TRBV20-1
abundance: few

CDR3nt: TGTGCCAGCAGTTTTGCCCGGAGACCTACGACCGAGCAGTACTTC
CDR3aa: CASSFARRPTTEQYF
d_gene: -
j_gene: TRBJ2-7
v_gene: TRBV28
abundance: -

CDR3nt: TGCGCCAGCAGCTTACGACTGAGAGATGGCTACACCTTC
CDR3aa: CASSLRLRDGYTF
d_gene: -
j_gene: TRBJ1-2
v_gene: TRBV5-1
abundance: few

CDR3nt: TGTGCCAGCAGCGTCTTAGCGGGAGTTCGCACAGATACGCAGTATTTT
CDR3aa: CASSVLAGVRTDTQYF
d_gene: TRBD2
j_gene: TRBJ2-3
v_gene: TRBV9
abundance: -

CDR3nt: TGTGCCAGCAGCCGACAGGTCGGGAATTCACCCCTCCACTTT
CDR3aa: CASSRQVGNSPLHF
d_gene: -
j_gene: TRBJ1-6
v_gene: TRBV7-2
abundance: -

CDR3nt: TGCGCCAGCAGCTTGAGGTGGGGGTCTAGCACAGATACGCAGTATTTT
CDR3aa: CASSLRWGSSTDTQYF
d_gene: -
j_gene: TRBJ2-3
v_gene: TRBV5-1
abundance: -

CDR3nt: TGTGCCAGCAGTGAATGGAGGGAGGGCCTGCAGTACTTC
CDR3aa: CASSEWREGLQYF
d_gene: TRBD2
j_gene: TRBJ2-7
v_gene: TRBV7-2
abundance: few

CDR3nt: TGCAGTGCTAGTACCGGGGCTAATGAAAAACTGTTTTTT
CDR3aa: CSASTGANEKLFF
d_gene: -
j_gene: TRBJ1-4
v_gene: TRBV20-1
abundance: -

CDR3nt: TGTGCCAGCAGCTTAGACAGGATGGGCGAGCAGTACTTC
CDR3aa: CASSLDRMGEQYF
d_gene: -
j_gene: TRBJ2-7
v_gene: TRBV11-2
abundance: few

CDR3nt: TGTGCCAGCAGCCAATTAGGGTTTACCGGGGAGCTGTTTTTT
CDR3aa: CASSQLGFTGELFF
d_gene: -
j_gene: TRBJ2-2
v_gene: TRBV3-1
abundance: many

CDR3nt: TGTGCCAGCATCCCAGCTAACCAAGAGACCCAGTACTTC
CDR3aa: CASIPANQETQYF
d_gene: -
j_gene: TRBJ2-5
v_gene: TRBV7-6
abundance: few

CDR3nt: TGTGCCAGCAGACAACCGGGACAGGGATCCTACGAGCAGTACTTC
CDR3aa: CASRQPGQGSYEQYF
d_gene: TRBD1
j_gene: TRBJ2-7
v_gene: TRBV28
abundance: few

CDR3nt: TGCGCCAGCAGCTTGGCGCCCAGGGACGAGCAGTACTTC
CDR3aa: CASSLAPRDEQYF
d_gene: -
j_gene: TRBJ2-7
v_gene: TRBV5-1
abundance: -

CDR3nt: TGTGCCAGCAGCCCCCCCGGGGGGAGAGGGGCCTACGAGCAGTACTTC
CDR3aa: CASSPPGGRGAYEQYF
d_gene: TRBD2
j_gene: TRBJ2-7
v_gene: TRBV5-5
abundance: many

CDR3nt: TGTGCCAGCAGCCCGGACAGGGGCCCTTACAATGAGCAGTTCTTC
CDR3aa: CASSPDRGPYNEQFF
d_gene: TRBD1
j_gene: TRBJ2-1
v_gene: TRBV11-2
abundance: many

CDR3nt: TGCAGTGCTAGAGCGACCGAGAATTCACCCCTCCACTTT
CDR3aa: CSARATENSPLHF
d_gene: -
j_gene: TRBJ1-6
v_gene: TRBV20-1
abundance: few

CDR3nt: TGTGTCAGCAGGGGGACCTGGGCTCCCTACGAGCAGTACTTC
CDR3aa: CVSRGTWAPYEQYF
d_gene: TRBD1
j_gene: TRBJ2-7
v_gene: TRBV12-3/TRBV12-4
abundance: -

CDR3nt: TGTGCCAGCAGCCGCCTGACTAGCGGAATAACGGGGGAGCAGTACTTC
CDR3aa: CASSRLTSGITGEQYF
d_gene: TRBD2
j_gene: TRBJ2-7
v_gene: TRBV14
abundance: -